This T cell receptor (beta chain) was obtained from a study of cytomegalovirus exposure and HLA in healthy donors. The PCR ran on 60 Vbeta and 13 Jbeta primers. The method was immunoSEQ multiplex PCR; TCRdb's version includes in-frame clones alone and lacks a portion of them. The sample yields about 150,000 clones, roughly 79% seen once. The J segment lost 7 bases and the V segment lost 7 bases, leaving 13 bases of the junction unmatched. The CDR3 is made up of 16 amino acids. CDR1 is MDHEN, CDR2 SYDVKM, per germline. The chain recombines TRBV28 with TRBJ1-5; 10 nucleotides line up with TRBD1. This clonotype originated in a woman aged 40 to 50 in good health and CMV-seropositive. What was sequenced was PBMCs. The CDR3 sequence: CASKISTGGGGQPQHF. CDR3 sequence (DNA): TGTGCCAGCAAGATCTCGACAGGGGGCGGGGGACAGCCCCAGCATTTT.